These 14 T cell receptor beta chains came from one sample sequenced in a study of CXCR3-negative and CXCR3-positive naive CD8 T cells (dated by TCRdb to between 2018 and 2020). This sample was sequenced with a NextSeq 550. The Human TCR Profiling Kit (MiLaboratory) was used to make UMI-labeled 5' RACE TRB cDNA libraries. TCRdb reprocessed the sequencing reads and holds a single record per CDR3 protein sequence, with no DNA. The record for this sample contains 50,000 to 65,000 distinct CDR3 sequences. 23% of the sample is held by the ten biggest clonotypes. The sample consisted of memory CD8+ T cells from blood. Taken with the paper, the label for cell subset or site translates to: conventional CD8+ memory T cells (TMEM), sorted as controls. Receptor source: a human donor in good health. Some clones in this sample may be carry-over from other donors' samples.

The chain links TRBV11-2 to TRBJ1-5. This CDR3 comprises 13 residues. Germline-derived CDR1 and CDR2 are SGHAT and FQNNGV. The CDR3 protein is CASSLDRNQPQHF.

V is TRBV29-1 and J is TRBJ2-7. This CDR3 region has 13 residues. The germline V gene has CDR1 SQVTM and CDR2 ANQGSEA. Here the CDR3 reads CSVEGRYSYEQYF.

The gene calls are TRBV28 and TRBJ2-7; the D call of TRBD2 rests on TCRdb alone, since no DNA is present to check it. The germline V gene has CDR1 MDHEN and CDR2 SYDVKM. The CDR3 consists of 14 residues. The CDR3 sequence is CASSTITGIYEQYF.

V and J are TRBV29-1 and TRBJ2-7; absent DNA, TCRdb's TRBD1 call cannot be checked. Germline V gives CDR1 SQVTM, CDR2 ANQGSEA. This CDR3 comprises 15 residues. This CDR3 reads CSVVELGRNSYEQYF.

The chain joins TRBV29-1 to TRBJ1-2; TCRdb's D gene call, TRBD1, goes unchecked for lack of DNA. The CDR3 has 14 amino acids. Germline V gives CDR1 SQVTM, CDR2 ANQGSEA. The CDR3 here is CSATPSETSYGYTF. The full variable domain, rest sourced from reference TRBV29-1 and TRBJ1-2, is SAVISQKPSRDICQRGTSLTIQCQVDSQVTMMFWYRQQPGQSLTLIATANQGSEATYESGFVIDKFPISRPNLTFSTLTVSNMSPEDSSIYLCSATPSETSYGYTFGSGTRLTVV.

V and J are TRBV7-9 and TRBJ2-7; TCRdb's assignment of TRBD1 cannot be checked, as there is no DNA. CDR3 length: 14 residues. Germline assignment: CDR1 SEHNR and CDR2 FQNEAQ (reference sequence). The CDR3 sequence is CASSRGDKSYEQYF.

V is TRBV6-2 or TRBV6-3 and J is TRBJ2-7; TCRdb's assignment of TRBD2 cannot be checked, as there is no DNA. The CDR3 consists of 15 residues. Germline V CDR1 and CDR2: MNHEY, SVGEGT. The CDR3 spells CASSYAPEEGDEQYF.

The chain employs TRBV6-1 and TRBJ2-7. The CDR3 has 14 residues. Germline V gives CDR1 MNHNS, CDR2 SASEGT. The CDR3 loop is CASTLRHSTYEQYF.

The genes are TRBV20-1 and TRBJ1-1. Germline CDR1 reads DFQATT; CDR2 reads SNEGSKA (reference sequence). This CDR3 is 12 amino acids long. The CDR3 loop reads CSANERVTEAFF.

The chain has TRBV7-3 and TRBJ2-7; the TRBD1 assignment by TCRdb is unverifiable without DNA. In germline, CDR1 is SGHTA, CDR2 FQGTGA. This CDR3 contains 15 residues. The CDR3 spells CASSSLLRGAYEQYF. Drawing the rest from reference TRBV7-3 and TRBJ2-7, the complete variable domain is GAGVSQTPSNKVTEKGKYVELRCDPISGHTALYWYRQSLGQGPEFLIYFQGTGAADDSGLPNDRFFAVRPEGSVSTLKIQRTERGDSAVYLCASSSLLRGAYEQYFGPGTRLTVT.

This rearrangement joins TRBV12-3 or TRBV12-4 to TRBJ1-2; TCRdb selects TRBD1, and the lack of DNA leaves this call unchecked. The CDR3 contains 16 residues. The CDR3 sequence: CASSIRGSGADYGYTF.

V gene TRBV20-1 combines with J gene TRBJ1-1. The CDR3 is 11 amino acids. CDR1 is DFQATT and CDR2 is SNEGSKA in the germline V gene (reference sequence). CDR3 loop: CSAPMGVEAFF.

The chain uses TRBV20-1 and TRBJ2-7. This CDR3 is built from 12 residues. Germline V gives CDR1 DFQATT, CDR2 SNEGSKA (reference sequence). The CDR3 protein is CSARERDYEQYF.

V and J are TRBV28 and TRBJ2-1. Germline-derived CDR1 and CDR2 are MDHEN and SYDVKM. This CDR3 has 13 residues. The CDR3 is CASSLGEYNEQFF.